The entry below gives a single T cell receptor beta chain sequence along with its context. As yet, its antigen is unknown. The entry originates in a study of T cell repertoires in cytomegalovirus infection. Study background: Public TCR beta signatures marked donors with CMV infection and the matching HLA. General study points: HLA-C-restricted CMV-specific TCR beta clonotypes were dominant in the ex vivo response.

CDR1 is KGHDR and CDR2 is SFDVKD in the germline V gene. V was trimmed by 4 bases and J by 1 base, leaving 10 bases between them. The CDR3 covers 15 residues. TCRdb called the reads again in MiXCR, with one record for every CDR3 protein. This sample has some 940,000 distinct CDR3 sequences, with 31% found just once. The rearrangement links TRBV24-1 to TRBJ2-1; maybe TRBD2 (5 bases). The TCR originated in a human donor in good health (CMV status not recorded). Some clones in this sample may be carry-over from other donors' samples. Specimen: cultured CD8+ T cells from PBMCs, collected from culture after CMV antigen stimulation. The CDR3 reads CATSERGLSYNEQFF. The DNA of the CDR3 is TGTGCCACCAGTGAAAGAGGACTTTCCTACAATGAGCAGTTCTTC.